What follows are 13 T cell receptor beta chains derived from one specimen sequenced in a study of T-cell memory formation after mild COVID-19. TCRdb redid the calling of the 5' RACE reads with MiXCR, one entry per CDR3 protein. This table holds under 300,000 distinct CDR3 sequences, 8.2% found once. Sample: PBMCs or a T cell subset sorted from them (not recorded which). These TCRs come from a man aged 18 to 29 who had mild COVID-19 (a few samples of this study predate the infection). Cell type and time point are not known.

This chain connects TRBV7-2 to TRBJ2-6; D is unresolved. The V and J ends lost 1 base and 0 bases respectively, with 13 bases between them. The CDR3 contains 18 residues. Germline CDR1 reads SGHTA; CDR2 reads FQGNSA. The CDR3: CASSLGPRYASGANVLTF. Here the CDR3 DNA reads TGTGCCAGCAGCTTAGGTCCCCGCTATGCCTCTGGGGCCAACGTCCTGACTTTC. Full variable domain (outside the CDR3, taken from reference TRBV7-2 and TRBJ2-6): GAGVSQSPSNKVTEKGKDVELRCDPISGHTALYWYRQSLGQGLEFLIYFQGNSAPDKSGLPSDRFSAERTGGSVSTLTIQRTQQEDSAVYLCASSLGPRYASGANVLTFGAGSRLTVL.

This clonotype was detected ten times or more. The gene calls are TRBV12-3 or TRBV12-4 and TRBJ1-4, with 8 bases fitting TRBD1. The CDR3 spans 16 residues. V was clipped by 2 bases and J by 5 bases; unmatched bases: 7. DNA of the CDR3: TGTGCCAGCAGTTTATCAGGGGGCGCGCGGAATGAAAAACTGTTTTTT. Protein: CASSLSGGARNEKLFF.

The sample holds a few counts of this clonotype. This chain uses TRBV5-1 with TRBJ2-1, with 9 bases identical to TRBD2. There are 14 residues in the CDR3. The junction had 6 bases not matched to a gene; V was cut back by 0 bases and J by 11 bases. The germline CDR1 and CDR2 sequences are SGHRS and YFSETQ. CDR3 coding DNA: TGCGCCAGCAGCTTGGTTGCTAGCGGGGACAAGCAGTTCTTC. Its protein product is CASSLVASGDKQFF.

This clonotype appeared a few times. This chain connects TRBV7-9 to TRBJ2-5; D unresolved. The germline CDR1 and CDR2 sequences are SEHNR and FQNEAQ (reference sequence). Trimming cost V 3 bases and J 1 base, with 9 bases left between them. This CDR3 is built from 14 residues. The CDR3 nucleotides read TGTGCCAGCAGCTTTCGAAGTGCCCAAGAGACCCAGTACTTC. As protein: CASSFRSAQETQYF.

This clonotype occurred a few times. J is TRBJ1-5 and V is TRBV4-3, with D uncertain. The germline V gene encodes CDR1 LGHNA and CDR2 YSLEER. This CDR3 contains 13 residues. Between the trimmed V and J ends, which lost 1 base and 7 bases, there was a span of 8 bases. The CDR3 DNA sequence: TGCGCCAGCAGCCAAGGGGAGTCCCAGCCCCAGCATTTT. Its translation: CASSQGESQPQHF.

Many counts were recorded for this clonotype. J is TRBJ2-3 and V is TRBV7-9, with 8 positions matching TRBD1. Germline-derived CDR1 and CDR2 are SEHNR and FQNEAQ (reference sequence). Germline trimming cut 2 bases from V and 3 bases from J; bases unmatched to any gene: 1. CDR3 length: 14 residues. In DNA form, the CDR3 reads TGTGCCAGCAGCTTACAGGGGGCGACAGATACGCAGTATTTT. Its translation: CASSLQGATDTQYF. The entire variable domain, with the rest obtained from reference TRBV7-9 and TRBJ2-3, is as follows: DTGVSQNPRHKITKRGQNVTFRCDPISEHNRLYWYRQTLGQGPEFLTYFQNEAQLEKSRLLSDRFSAERPKGSFSTLEIQRTEQGDSAMYLCASSLQGATDTQYFGPGTRLTVL.

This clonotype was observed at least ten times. This CDR3 reads CASSRRGLNTGELFF. DNA of the CDR3: TGTGCCAGCAGTCGCAGGGGGCTGAACACCGGGGAGCTGTTTTTT. The chain combines TRBV12-3 or TRBV12-4 with TRBJ2-2; TRBD1 agrees at 8 bases. The length of the CDR3 is 15 residues. V lost 5 bases, J lost 1 base, and 3 bases stayed unmatched.

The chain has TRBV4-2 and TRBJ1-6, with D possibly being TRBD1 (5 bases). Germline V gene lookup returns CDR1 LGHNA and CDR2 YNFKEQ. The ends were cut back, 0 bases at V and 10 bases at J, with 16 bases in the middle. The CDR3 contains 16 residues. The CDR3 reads CASSQDRRAGFSPLHF. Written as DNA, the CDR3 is TGTGCCAGCAGCCAAGATCGTAGGGCAGGGTTCTCACCCCTCCACTTT.

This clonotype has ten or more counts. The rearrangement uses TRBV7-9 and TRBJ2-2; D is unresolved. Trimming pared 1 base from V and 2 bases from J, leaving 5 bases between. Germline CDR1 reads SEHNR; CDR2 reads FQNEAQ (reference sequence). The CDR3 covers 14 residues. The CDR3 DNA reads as TGTGCCAGCAGCTTAGAAGGAAACACCGGGGAGCTGTTTTTT. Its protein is CASSLEGNTGELFF.

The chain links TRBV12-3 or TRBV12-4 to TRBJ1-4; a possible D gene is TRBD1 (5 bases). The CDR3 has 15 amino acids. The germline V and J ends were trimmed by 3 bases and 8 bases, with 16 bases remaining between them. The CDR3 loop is CASSFTGRGWEKLFF. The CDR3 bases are TGTGCCAGCAGTTTTACAGGCCGAGGGTGGGAAAAACTGTTTTTT.

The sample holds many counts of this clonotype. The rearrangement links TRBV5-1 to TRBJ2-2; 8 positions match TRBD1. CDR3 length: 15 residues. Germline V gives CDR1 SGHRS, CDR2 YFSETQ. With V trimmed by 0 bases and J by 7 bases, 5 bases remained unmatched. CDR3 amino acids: CASSLGQGNLGELFF. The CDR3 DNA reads TGCGCCAGCAGCTTGGGACAGGGGAATCTCGGGGAGCTGTTTTTT.

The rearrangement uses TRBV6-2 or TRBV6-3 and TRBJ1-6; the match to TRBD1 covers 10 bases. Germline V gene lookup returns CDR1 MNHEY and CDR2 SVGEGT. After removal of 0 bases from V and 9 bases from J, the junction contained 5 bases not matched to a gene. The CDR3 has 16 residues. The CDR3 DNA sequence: TGTGCCAGCAGTTACTCTCGGACAGGGGGATTTTCACCCCTCCACTTT. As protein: CASSYSRTGGFSPLHF.

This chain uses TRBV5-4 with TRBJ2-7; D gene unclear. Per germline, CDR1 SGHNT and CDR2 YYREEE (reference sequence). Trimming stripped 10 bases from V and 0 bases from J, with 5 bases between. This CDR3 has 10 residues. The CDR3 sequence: CAGYSYEQYF. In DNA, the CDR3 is TGTGCCGGCTACTCCTACGAGCAGTACTTC. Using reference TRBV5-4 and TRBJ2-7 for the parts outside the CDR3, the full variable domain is ETGVTQSPTHLIKTRGQQVTLRCSSQSGHNTVSWYQQALGQGPQFIFQYYREEENGRGNFPPRFSGLQFPNYSSELNVNALELDDSALYLCAGYSYEQYFGPGTRLTVT.